This T cell receptor (beta chain) appears in the sequencing data of a study of blood T cell repertoires in COVID-19. The overall study: The United States, Italy and Spain were the sources of the acute and convalescent COVID-19 samples.

Participants had their cohort set by participant-reported clinical history. This CDR3 has 13 amino acids. Germline V CDR1 and CDR2: LNHDA, SQIVND (reference sequence). The V segment lost 6 bases and the J segment 4 bases; nucleotides outside the gene matches: 3. Here immunoSEQ multiplex PCR was the method, and the copy in TCRdb shows in-frame clones only, minus some. The sample lists 150,000 or so clones; 80% were seen once. This TCR was sampled from a woman aged 60-70 years who had recovered from COVID-19. The sequencing sample was made of PBMCs or T cells enriched from blood (not recorded which). V and J are TRBV19 and TRBJ1-5; 7 bases map to TRBD1. The CDR3 nucleotides read TGTGCCAGTAGCTTGGACAGGAATCAGCCCCAGCATTTT. Encoded protein: CASSLDRNQPQHF.